The rows below give T cell receptor beta chains drawn from one sample of a study of T cells in Graves' hyperthyroidism and ophthalmopathy. TCRdb reprocessed the multiplex PCR reads via MiXCR and lists one record per CDR3 protein. The sample holds a few hundred thousand distinct CDR3 sequences, 14% seen once. Sequenced sample: blood. These TCRs come from a woman in her 30s with Graves' hyperthyroidism that later progressed to Graves' ophthalmopathy. CDR3s include the opening cysteine and the closing phenylalanine or tryptophan. D genes are given only for firm matches. The size of a clone is reported for some rows only, either as once, few or many, or as a class for expanded clones.

j_call: TRBJ1-6
clone_size: many
v_call: TRBV27
d_call: NA
cdr3_nt: TGTGCCAGCAGACTTGACAGTTTTTACCATCTCGGGGATTCACCCCTCCACTTT
cdr3_aa: CASRLDSFYHLGDSPLHF

j_call: TRBJ2-2
clone_size: few
v_call: TRBV5-4
d_call: NA
cdr3_nt: TGTGCCAGCAGAGGGGGGCTAGCGGAGAACACCGGGGAGCTGTTTTTT
cdr3_aa: CASRGGLAENTGELFF

j_call: TRBJ2-7
clone_size: NA
v_call: TRBV27
d_call: TRBD1
cdr3_nt: TGTGCCAACAGAAGGGACAGGGGATACGAGCAGTACTTC
cdr3_aa: CANRRDRGYEQYF

j_call: TRBJ2-3
clone_size: many
v_call: TRBV2
d_call: TRBD2
cdr3_nt: TGTGCCAGCAGTAAAGGACTAGCGGGAGGGGTCACAGATACGCAGTATTTT
cdr3_aa: CASSKGLAGGVTDTQYF

j_call: TRBJ1-2
clone_size: many
v_call: TRBV3-1
d_call: NA
cdr3_nt: TGTGCCAGCAGCGCCCGACAGTATGGCTACACCTTC
cdr3_aa: CASSARQYGYTF

j_call: TRBJ1-2
clone_size: NA
v_call: TRBV12-3/TRBV12-4
d_call: NA
cdr3_nt: TGTGCCAGCAGTTTGTGGGGAGCGAACGGCTACACCTTC
cdr3_aa: CASSLWGANGYTF

j_call: TRBJ2-2
clone_size: NA
v_call: TRBV20-1
d_call: NA
cdr3_nt: TGCAGTGCTAGAGATAACACCGGGGAGCTGTTTTTT
cdr3_aa: CSARDNTGELFF

j_call: TRBJ2-5
clone_size: many
v_call: TRBV12-3/TRBV12-4
d_call: TRBD2
cdr3_nt: TGTGCCAGCAGTCCCCTTCGGCGGGAGGGGACCCAGTACTTC
cdr3_aa: CASSPLRREGTQYF

j_call: TRBJ2-6
clone_size: many
v_call: TRBV6-1
d_call: NA
cdr3_nt: TGTGCCAGCAGTTTGGACGGGACCTATTCTGGGGCCAACGTCCTGACTTTC
cdr3_aa: CASSLDGTYSGANVLTF

j_call: TRBJ2-2
clone_size: many
v_call: TRBV12-3/TRBV12-4
d_call: TRBD2
cdr3_nt: TGTGCCAGCAGTTCATTCCTGGGACTAGCGGCCCCTGGAGGGGAGCTGTTTTTT
cdr3_aa: CASSSFLGLAAPGGELFF

j_call: TRBJ1-5
clone_size: many
v_call: TRBV2
d_call: TRBD1
cdr3_nt: TGTGCCAGCAGTGGACAGGGGGTCCAGCCCCAGCATTTT
cdr3_aa: CASSGQGVQPQHF

j_call: TRBJ1-6
clone_size: NA
v_call: TRBV5-5
d_call: TRBD1
cdr3_nt: TGTGCCAGCAGCCCGACCGGGACAGCGAATTCACCCCTCCACTTT
cdr3_aa: CASSPTGTANSPLHF

j_call: TRBJ2-3
clone_size: NA
v_call: TRBV27
d_call: NA
cdr3_nt: TGTGCCAGCAGTTTCTACCCTTCGACTATCGAGAGCACAGATACGCAGTATTTT
cdr3_aa: CASSFYPSTIESTDTQYF

j_call: TRBJ1-1
clone_size: many
v_call: TRBV7-2
d_call: NA
cdr3_nt: TGTGCCAGCAGCCCAGGGGTTGGAACTGAAGCTTTCTTT
cdr3_aa: CASSPGVGTEAFF

j_call: TRBJ2-3
clone_size: few
v_call: TRBV28
d_call: TRBD2
cdr3_nt: TGTGCCAGCAGTCCCTTCTCCAGCGGGGGTTCCACAGATACGCAGTATTTT
cdr3_aa: CASSPFSSGGSTDTQYF

j_call: TRBJ2-7
clone_size: many
v_call: TRBV27
d_call: NA
cdr3_nt: TGTGCCAGCAGTTCCGGACGGACTCGGTACGAGCAGTACTTC
cdr3_aa: CASSSGRTRYEQYF

j_call: TRBJ2-3
clone_size: many
v_call: TRBV2
d_call: TRBD2
cdr3_nt: TGTGCCAGCAAGAGTAGCGGGATGACAGATACGCAGTATTTT
cdr3_aa: CASKSSGMTDTQYF

j_call: TRBJ2-1
clone_size: few
v_call: TRBV4-3
d_call: TRBD2
cdr3_nt: TGCGCCAGCAGCCAAGACCTGGGACTAGCGGGAGGGCCCCATGAGCAGTTCTTC
cdr3_aa: CASSQDLGLAGGPHEQFF

j_call: TRBJ2-1
clone_size: NA
v_call: TRBV28
d_call: NA
cdr3_nt: TGTGCCAGCACCACAGTCCAGAGTCCGTACAATGAGCAGTTCTTC
cdr3_aa: CASTTVQSPYNEQFF

j_call: TRBJ2-5
clone_size: many
v_call: TRBV11-2
d_call: NA
cdr3_nt: TGTGCCAGCAGTAACGGATTGGAGACCCAGTACTTC
cdr3_aa: CASSNGLETQYF

j_call: TRBJ2-2
clone_size: many
v_call: TRBV11-3
d_call: TRBD2
cdr3_nt: TGTGCCAGCAGCCTGAAGAGCGGGAGGGTCGGGGAGCTGTTTTTT
cdr3_aa: CASSLKSGRVGELFF

j_call: TRBJ2-5
clone_size: NA
v_call: TRBV5-1
d_call: NA
cdr3_nt: TGCGCCAGCAGCTTAGGGCGGGGCGGGTCTCAAGAGACCCAGTACTTC
cdr3_aa: CASSLGRGGSQETQYF

j_call: TRBJ1-6
clone_size: NA
v_call: TRBV4-3
d_call: TRBD1
cdr3_nt: TGCGCCAGCAGCCAAGATGTGAGCAGGGGGCGATCACCCCTCCACTTT
cdr3_aa: CASSQDVSRGRSPLHF

j_call: TRBJ2-3
clone_size: many
v_call: TRBV12-3/TRBV12-4
d_call: TRBD2
cdr3_nt: TGTGCCAGCAGCCGGGGGGGTGTTGTTTTCAGCACAGATACGCAGTATTTT
cdr3_aa: CASSRGGVVFSTDTQYF

j_call: TRBJ2-3
clone_size: NA
v_call: TRBV6-1
d_call: TRBD2
cdr3_nt: TGTGCCAGCAGTGAGCGGGAGAGCACAGATACGCAGTATTTT
cdr3_aa: CASSERESTDTQYF

j_call: TRBJ2-3
clone_size: many
v_call: TRBV3-1
d_call: TRBD2
cdr3_nt: TGTGCCAGCAGGGCGGGAGCAGCAGATACGCAGTATTTT
cdr3_aa: CASRAGAADTQYF

j_call: TRBJ2-7
clone_size: many
v_call: TRBV27
d_call: NA
cdr3_nt: TGTGCCAGCAGTTTATCGTTCGCGACCGAGCAGTACTTC
cdr3_aa: CASSLSFATEQYF

j_call: TRBJ2-3
clone_size: NA
v_call: TRBV3-1
d_call: NA
cdr3_nt: TGTGCCAGCAGCCAAGATATGTCGGGACGGACAGATACGCAGTATTTT
cdr3_aa: CASSQDMSGRTDTQYF

j_call: TRBJ2-7
clone_size: many
v_call: TRBV11-2
d_call: NA
cdr3_nt: TGTGCCAGCAGCTTGGAGCGGACGAGATCCTACGAGCAGTACTTC
cdr3_aa: CASSLERTRSYEQYF

j_call: TRBJ2-3
clone_size: many
v_call: TRBV10-3
d_call: NA
cdr3_nt: TGTGCCATCAGTGAGGGGGGTACGCAGTATTTT
cdr3_aa: CAISEGGTQYF

j_call: TRBJ2-5
clone_size: many
v_call: TRBV7-9
d_call: NA
cdr3_nt: TGTGCCAGCAGCCAGTTTGGTCACAGGCGTAACGAGACCCAGTACTTC
cdr3_aa: CASSQFGHRRNETQYF

j_call: TRBJ2-2
clone_size: many
v_call: TRBV7-2
d_call: NA
cdr3_nt: TGTGCCAGCAGCTCTGAAGGACTTAACACCGGGGAGCTGTTTTTT
cdr3_aa: CASSSEGLNTGELFF

j_call: TRBJ2-7
clone_size: many
v_call: TRBV10-3
d_call: TRBD2
cdr3_nt: TGTGCCATCACAGCGGGAGGGCTAGAGCAGTACTTC
cdr3_aa: CAITAGGLEQYF

j_call: TRBJ1-3
clone_size: many
v_call: TRBV5-6
d_call: TRBD1
cdr3_nt: TGTGCCAGCAGCAAAGGGGGCTGGTCTGGAAACACCATATATTTT
cdr3_aa: CASSKGGWSGNTIYF

j_call: TRBJ1-5
clone_size: NA
v_call: TRBV9
d_call: NA
cdr3_nt: TGTGCCAGCACTGAGGGAGACAATAGCAATCAGCCCCAGCATTTT
cdr3_aa: CASTEGDNSNQPQHF

j_call: TRBJ2-3
clone_size: many
v_call: TRBV20-1
d_call: NA
cdr3_nt: TGCAGTGCCAGGCCGGAGTCGATAGGAACAGATACGCAGTATTTT
cdr3_aa: CSARPESIGTDTQYF

j_call: TRBJ2-2
clone_size: NA
v_call: TRBV20-1
d_call: NA
cdr3_nt: TGCAGTGCTAGAGTTGGCTTCTCTACCGGGGAGCTGTTTTTT
cdr3_aa: CSARVGFSTGELFF

j_call: TRBJ2-7
clone_size: many
v_call: TRBV7-2
d_call: NA
cdr3_nt: TGTGCCAGCAGCTTAGGTTCTAGCTTGTACGAGCAGTACTTC
cdr3_aa: CASSLGSSLYEQYF

j_call: TRBJ1-6
clone_size: many
v_call: TRBV2
d_call: NA
cdr3_nt: TGTGCCAGCAGTGATCCGCTCGGTGCAGCTTTTAATTCACCCCTCCACTTT
cdr3_aa: CASSDPLGAAFNSPLHF

j_call: TRBJ1-3
clone_size: few
v_call: TRBV18
d_call: NA
cdr3_nt: TGTGCCAGCTCACCACCAGTGGCGGATACGGAGGACACCATATATTTT
cdr3_aa: CASSPPVADTEDTIYF

j_call: TRBJ2-7
clone_size: many
v_call: TRBV6-1
d_call: TRBD2
cdr3_nt: TGTGCCAGCAGTCAACTAGCGGGACGAACCTACGAGCAGTACTTC
cdr3_aa: CASSQLAGRTYEQYF